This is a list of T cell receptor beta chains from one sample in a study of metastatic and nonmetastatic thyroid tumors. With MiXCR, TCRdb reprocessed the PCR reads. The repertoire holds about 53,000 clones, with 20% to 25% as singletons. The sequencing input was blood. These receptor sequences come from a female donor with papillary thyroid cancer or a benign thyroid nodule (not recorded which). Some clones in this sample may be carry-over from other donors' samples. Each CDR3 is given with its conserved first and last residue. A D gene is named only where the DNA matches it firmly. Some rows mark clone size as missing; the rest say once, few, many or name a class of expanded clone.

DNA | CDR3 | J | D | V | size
TGTGCCAGCACCGGTACTAGCGGGAGCACAGATACGCAGTATTTT | CASTGTSGSTDTQYF | TRBJ2-3 | TRBD2 | TRBV2 | many
TGTGCCAGCAGCTTAACGGGACAAAGCAATCAGCCCCAGCATTTT | CASSLTGQSNQPQHF | TRBJ1-5 | NA | TRBV7-8 | NA
TGTGCCAGCAGCTTAACGACCGGGGGCGGTCAGCCCCACCATTTT | CASSLTTGGGQPHHF | TRBJ1-5 | NA | TRBV7-3 | NA
TGTGCCACCAGTGCCGCGACAGGGGGGGACCAGCCCCAGCATTTT | CATSAATGGDQPQHF | TRBJ1-5 | TRBD1 | TRBV24-1 | many
TGTGCCAGCAGTTTATTAAGACGGTTCTATGGCTACACCTTC | CASSLLRRFYGYTF | TRBJ1-2 | NA | TRBV28 | NA
TGTGCCAAAACCTTAGGTCGAGGACAGGGGATCGGACAGACTGAAGCTTTCTTT | CAKTLGRGQGIGQTEAFF | TRBJ1-1 | TRBD1 | TRBV12-3/TRBV12-4 | NA
TGTGCCAGCAGTTCGCAAAGACTAGCGGGTACTAGTGAGCAGTTCTTC | CASSSQRLAGTSEQFF | TRBJ2-1 | TRBD2 | TRBV28 | many
TGTGCCAGCAGTTCCGGGGTGTCTTCCGGGGAGCTGTTTTTT | CASSSGVSSGELFF | TRBJ2-2 | NA | TRBV2 | many
TGTGCCAGCAGCGTAGTGGAGCTAGATACGCAGTATTTT | CASSVVELDTQYF | TRBJ2-3 | NA | TRBV9 | many
TGCGCCAGCAGCCAATCAACACCGTACCAAGAGACCCAGTACTTC | CASSQSTPYQETQYF | TRBJ2-5 | NA | TRBV4-1 | many
TGTGCCAGCGTATTGGTGACCGGAAGCAATCAGCCCCAGAATTTT | CASVLVTGSNQPQNF | TRBJ1-5 | NA | TRBV6-1 | few
TGTGCCAGCAGTTCCCCCGGGACAGGGAGGTACGAGCAGTACTTC | CASSSPGTGRYEQYF | TRBJ2-7 | TRBD1 | TRBV28 | few